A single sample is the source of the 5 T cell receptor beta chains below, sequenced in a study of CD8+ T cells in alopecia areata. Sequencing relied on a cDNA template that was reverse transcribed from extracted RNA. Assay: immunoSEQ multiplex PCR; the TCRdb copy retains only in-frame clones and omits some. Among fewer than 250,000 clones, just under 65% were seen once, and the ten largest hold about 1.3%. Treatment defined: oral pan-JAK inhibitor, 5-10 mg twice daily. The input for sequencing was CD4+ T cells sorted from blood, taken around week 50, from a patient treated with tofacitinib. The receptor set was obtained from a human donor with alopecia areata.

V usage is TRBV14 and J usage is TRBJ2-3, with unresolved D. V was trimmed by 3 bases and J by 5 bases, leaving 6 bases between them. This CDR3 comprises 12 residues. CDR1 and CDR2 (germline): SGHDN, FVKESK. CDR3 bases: TGTGCCAGCAGCCAGATTGGAGATACGCAGTATTTT. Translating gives CASSQIGDTQYF.

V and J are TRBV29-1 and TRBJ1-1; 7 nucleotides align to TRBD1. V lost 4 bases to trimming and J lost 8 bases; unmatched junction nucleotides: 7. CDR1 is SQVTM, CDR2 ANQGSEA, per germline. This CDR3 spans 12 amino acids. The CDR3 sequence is CSVVNRGTEAFF. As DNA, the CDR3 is TGCAGCGTTGTAAACAGGGGAACGGAAGCTTTCTTT.

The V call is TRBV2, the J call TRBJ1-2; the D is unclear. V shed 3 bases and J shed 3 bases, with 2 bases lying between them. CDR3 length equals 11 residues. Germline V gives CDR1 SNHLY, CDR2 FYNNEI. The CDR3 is CASSDDYGYTF. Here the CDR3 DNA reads TGTGCCAGCAGTGATGACTATGGCTACACCTTC.

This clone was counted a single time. The CDR3 DNA sequence: TGTGCCTGGAGTAGGAGAGGGCCGAACACCGGGGAGCTGTTTTTT. Protein sequence: CAWSRRGPNTGELFF. The genes are TRBV30 and TRBJ2-2, with D possibly matching TRBD2 (5 bases). Germline V gene lookup returns CDR1 GTSNPN and CDR2 SVGIG (reference sequence). Deletions cut 2 bases from V and 0 bases from J, with 10 bases between. The CDR3 is 15 residues long. The full variable domain, completed using reference TRBV30 and TRBJ2-2, is SQTIHQWPATLVQPVGSPLSLECTVEGTSNPNLYWYRQAAGRGLQLLFYSVGIGQISSEVPQNLSASRPQDRQFILSSKKLLLSDSGFYLCAWSRRGPNTGELFFGEGSRLTVL.

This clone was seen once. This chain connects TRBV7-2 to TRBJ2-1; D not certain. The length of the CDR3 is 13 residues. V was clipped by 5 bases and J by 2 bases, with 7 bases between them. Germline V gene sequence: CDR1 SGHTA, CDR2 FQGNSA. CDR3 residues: CASSPPAYNEQFF. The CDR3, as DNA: TGTGCCAGCAGCCCTCCCGCCTACAATGAGCAGTTCTTC.